The next 32 T cell receptor beta chains were all read from a single sample in a study of blood T cells in healthy people across ages. Combining a sample-barcoded 5' primer with a J-beta primer mix, a second PCR ran for roughly 7 to 12 cycles. TCRdb re-called the 5' RACE reads through MiXCR, storing one row per CDR3 protein. The sample contains hundreds of thousands of distinct CDR3 sequences, around 45% of which appear only once. Sequenced sample: blood. Receptors were obtained from a woman aged 55-75 years in good health.

Remarks on this clonotype: The germline gene is not matched at one end of the junction; a read error may be the cause. V gene TRBV4-2 combines with J gene TRBJ2-2; tentatively, D is TRBD2 (6 bases). The CDR3 is 14 residues long. Per germline, CDR1 LGHNA and CDR2 YNFKEQ. This chain's CDR3 is CASSLPSGTGGLFF. DNA for the CDR3: TGTGCCAGCAGCCTTCCATCTGGGACCGGGGGGCTGTTTTTT.

The rearrangement links TRBV6-1 to TRBJ1-2, with D perhaps matching TRBD1 (5 bases). CDR3 length: 14 residues. Trimming took 3 bases from V and 4 from J, leaving 12 bases between them. Germline CDR1 reads MNHNS; CDR2 reads SASEGT. CDR3 loop: CASSEQGQVYGYTF. DNA for the CDR3: TGTGCCAGCAGTGAGCAGGGTCAAGTCTATGGCTACACCTTC.

The chain recombines TRBV5-1 with TRBJ1-1, with D possibly being TRBD1 (6 bases). Per the germline V gene, CDR1 is SGHRS and CDR2 is YFSETQ. The CDR3 is made up of 16 amino acids. V was pared by 0 bases and J by 0 bases, with 12 bases between. In nucleotides, the CDR3 is TGCGCCAGCAGCTTGGTGGCAGGGGCGGTGAACACTGAAGCTTTCTTT. Translation gives CASSLVAGAVNTEAFF.

The gene calls are TRBV6-5 and TRBJ1-1; weak D call: TRBD1 (5 bases). V was cut by 6 bases and J by 4 bases, with 12 bases left in between. The CDR3 totals 13 residues. The germline V gene encodes CDR1 MNHEY and CDR2 SVGAGI. The CDR3 sequence: CASSRNGATEAFF. The CDR3 DNA reads as TGTGCCAGCAGCAGAAACGGGGCCACTGAAGCTTTCTTT.

The chain recombines TRBV29-1 with TRBJ2-3, with D perhaps matching TRBD2 (7 bases). The CDR3 has 15 residues. V dropped 4 bases and J dropped 0 bases, with 14 bases sitting between them. Germline lookup yields CDR1 SQVTM and CDR2 ANQGSEA. CDR3 nucleotides: TGCAGCGTTGGAGTAGGGGGAGGGAGCACAGATACGCAGTATTTT. Encoded protein: CSVGVGGGSTDTQYF.

The chain combines TRBV2 with TRBJ2-1, with D perhaps matching TRBD2 (5 bases). V was trimmed by 3 bases and J by 8 bases, leaving 14 bases between them. Germline V gene data show CDR1 as SNHLY and CDR2 as FYNNEI. This CDR3 is built from 14 residues. The chain's CDR3 is CASSDLTSSHEQFF. CDR3 DNA: TGTGCCAGCAGTGATCTAACTAGTTCCCATGAGCAGTTCTTC.

The V gene is TRBV4-3, the J gene TRBJ2-1, with D perhaps TRBD1 (5 bases). The J call is uncertain, as TRBJ2-7 better fits the DNA end. Germline V gene lookup returns CDR1 LGHNA and CDR2 YSLEER. The CDR3 extends over 16 amino acids. The CDR3 DNA reads TGCGCCAGCAGCCAAGGCACAGGATCCTCCTACAATGAGCAGTACTTC. It translates to CASSQGTGSSYNEQYF.

There are many counts of this clonotype. A read error may be the cause here, since a much bigger clone is one base away. This chain connects TRBV4-3 to TRBJ2-5; TRBD2 agrees at 7 bases. CDR3 size: 15 residues. The germline V gene encodes CDR1 LGHNA and CDR2 YSLEER. The V gene end was trimmed by 1 base and the J gene end by 7 bases; junction bases not matched to a gene: 9. The chain's CDR3 is CASSQVDTSVGTQYF. In DNA form, the CDR3 reads TGCGCCAGCAGCCAAGTCGATACTAGCGTTGGGACCCAGTACTTC.

V gene TRBV7-2 combines with J gene TRBJ2-1, with 13 bases lining up with TRBD2. The CDR3 sequence is 16 residues long. Trimming cost V 0 bases and J 9 bases; bases outside gene matches: 5. The germline V gene encodes CDR1 SGHTA and CDR2 FQGNSA. The CDR3 sequence is CASSLAGTSGKGEQFF. The CDR3 DNA follows: TGTGCCAGCAGCTTAGCCGGGACTAGCGGGAAGGGTGAGCAGTTCTTC.

This clonotype was detected only a few times. The chain joins TRBV7-2 to TRBJ1-2; possible D gene TRBD1, 5 bases. The V gene lost 4 bases and the J gene lost 3 bases, with 12 bases spanning the gap. Per the germline V gene, CDR1 is SGHTA and CDR2 is FQGNSA. This CDR3 region has 14 residues. DNA of the CDR3: TGTGCCAGCAGCTCACCGAGGGGTTACTATGGCTACACCTTC. Its translation is CASSSPRGYYGYTF. Drawing the rest from reference TRBV7-2 and TRBJ1-2, the complete variable domain is GAGVSQSPSNKVTEKGKDVELRCDPISGHTALYWYRQSLGQGLEFLIYFQGNSAPDKSGLPSDRFSAERTGGSVSTLTIQRTQQEDSAVYLCASSSPRGYYGYTFGSGTRLTVV.

This clonotype was seen more than once but under ten times. This chain joins TRBV9 and TRBJ2-3, with D possibly being TRBD1 (5 bases). The V end was cut by 2 bases, the J end by 8 bases, with 15 bases between. The germline V gene has CDR1 SGDLS and CDR2 YYNGEE. The CDR3 length is 14 residues. The CDR3 DNA follows: TGTGCCAGCAGCGTTGGACCGTTAGGGGTTACGCAGTATTTT. It is translated as CASSVGPLGVTQYF.

This chain links TRBV20-1 with TRBJ2-5; a weak D match, TRBD2 (5 bases). The CDR3 is 14 amino acids. Germline V lookup: CDR1 DFQATT, CDR2 SNEGSKA (reference sequence). The V end lost 0 bases, the J end lost 11 bases, and 19 bases lay between the germline ends. CDR3 sequence (DNA): TGCAGTGCTAGAGAGACCAAACTAGTGAATGAGCAGTACTTC. Protein product: CSARETKLVNEQYF.

The rearrangement links TRBV10-3 to TRBJ1-6, with 8 bases aligning to TRBD1. Germline V lookup: CDR1 ENHRY, CDR2 SYGVKD. The CDR3 has 14 residues. The J segment lost 3 bases and the V segment lost 10 bases, leaving 5 bases of the junction unmatched. CDR3 bases: TGTGCCAGCGGGACAGGCGACTATAATTCACCCCTCCACTTT. Translating gives CASGTGDYNSPLHF.

The sample holds a few counts of this clonotype. This chain connects TRBV11-2 to TRBJ1-2; perhaps TRBD1 as D (6 bases). The CDR3 covers 14 residues. V was pared by 8 bases and J by 0 bases, with 13 bases between. The germline V gene has CDR1 SGHAT and CDR2 FQNNGV. CDR3 DNA: TGTGCCAGCGGCGGACAGTTTACTAACTATGGCTACACCTTC. The encoded protein is CASGGQFTNYGYTF.

The genes are TRBV9 and TRBJ2-1, with 7 bases identical to TRBD2. The end of the DNA fits TRBJ2-7 better, so the J call may be wrong. CDR1 and CDR2 (germline): SGDLS, YYNGEE. This CDR3 comprises 14 residues. CDR3: CASSVGLAYNEQYF. CDR3 bases: TGTGCCAGCAGCGTAGGACTAGCATACAATGAGCAGTACTTC.

This clonotype was found a few times. The rearrangement joins TRBV7-3 to TRBJ1-1; tentatively, D is TRBD1 (6 bases). The germline V gene encodes CDR1 SGHTA and CDR2 FQGTGA. Trimming removed 4 bases from V and 3 bases from J, with 18 bases in between. The CDR3 consists of 16 residues. The CDR3 spells CASSSASGARDTEAFF. DNA for the CDR3: TGTGCCAGCAGCTCGGCCTCGGGGGCCAGGGACACTGAAGCTTTCTTT.

The table lists this clonotype with a few counts. The genes are TRBV20-1 and TRBJ2-4; D remains unclear. CDR1 is DFQATT and CDR2 is SNEGSKA in the germline V gene (reference sequence). This CDR3 spans 14 amino acids. V lost 6 bases and J 0 bases, leaving 12 bases between the germline ends. The chain's CDR3 is CSAARSTAKNIQYF. The CDR3 nucleotides read TGCAGTGCCGCAAGGAGTACAGCCAAAAACATTCAGTACTTC.

This clonotype was detected only a few times. The V call is TRBV7-2, the J call TRBJ2-1, with 10 positions matching TRBD2. Germline assignment: CDR1 SGHTA and CDR2 FQGNSA. V lost 5 bases and J lost 4; bases outside the gene matches: 8. The CDR3 is 16 residues long. The CDR3 DNA reads as TGTGCCAGCAGCCCCGAGACTAGCGGGCTGTACAATGAGCAGTTCTTC. Residues: CASSPETSGLYNEQFF. Supplemented by reference TRBV7-2 and TRBJ2-1, the full variable domain reads GAGVSQSPSNKVTEKGKDVELRCDPISGHTALYWYRQSLGQGLEFLIYFQGNSAPDKSGLPSDRFSAERTGGSVSTLTIQRTQQEDSAVYLCASSPETSGLYNEQFFGPGTRLTVL.

The sample holds a few counts of this clonotype. The V and J genes are TRBV7-9 and TRBJ2-3; D may be TRBD1 (5 bases). This CDR3 has 14 amino acids. Looked up from germline, CDR1 is SEHNR and CDR2 is FQNEAQ (reference sequence). The V end was cut by 4 bases, the J end by 4 bases, with 12 bases between. The CDR3: CASSSQEFADTQYF. In DNA, the CDR3 is TGTGCCAGCAGCTCACAGGAGTTCGCAGATACGCAGTATTTT.

The chain links TRBV10-3 to TRBJ1-2; 8 nucleotides agree with TRBD1. In germline, CDR1 is ENHRY, CDR2 SYGVKD. V shed 11 bases and J 4 bases; nucleotides not matched to a gene: 9. The CDR3 totals 13 residues. CDR3 amino acids: CAHGTGDIYGYTF. DNA for the CDR3: TGTGCCCACGGGACAGGCGACATCTATGGCTACACCTTC.

The chain recombines TRBV25-1 with TRBJ2-7, with 7 bases that match TRBD2. Germline CDR1 is MGHDK and CDR2 is SYGVNS. The CDR3 is made up of 13 amino acids. After removal of 0 bases from V and 7 bases from J, the junction contained 3 bases not matched to a gene. The chain's CDR3 is CASSEYFGGEQYF. CDR3 bases: TGTGCCAGCAGTGAATATTTCGGGGGGGAGCAGTACTTC.

The rearrangement uses TRBV7-9 and TRBJ2-1; 7 bases agree with TRBD2. CDR1 is SEHNR and CDR2 is FQNEAQ in the germline V gene (reference sequence). V dropped 2 bases and J dropped 0; count of bases not matched to a gene: 4. The CDR3 has 16 residues. CDR3 amino acids: CASSLIRTSSYNEQFF. Written as DNA, the CDR3 is TGTGCCAGCAGCTTAATCCGGACTAGCTCCTACAATGAGCAGTTCTTC.

The CDR3 DNA is TGCAGTGCTACCCTGGTAGGACAGAGAAACTATGGCTACACCTTC. Its translation: CSATLVGQRNYGYTF. The chain combines TRBV20-1 with TRBJ1-2; maybe TRBD1 (6 bases). Germline V gene data show CDR1 as DFQATT and CDR2 as SNEGSKA (reference sequence). The germline V and J ends were trimmed by 4 bases and 2 bases, with 17 bases remaining between them. This CDR3 contains 15 residues.

The CDR3 is CASSLLGLGQGRTEAFF. The CDR3, as DNA: TGTGCCAGCAGTTTATTGGGCTTAGGACAGGGGAGGACTGAAGCTTTCTTT. The J gene is TRBJ1-1, the V gene TRBV28, with TRBD1 matching over 9 bases. Germline-derived CDR1 and CDR2 are MDHEN and SYDVKM. The CDR3 runs 17 residues. Germline trimming cut 1 base from V and 5 bases from J; bases unmatched to any gene: 11.

To note about this clonotype: One end of the junction varies from germline; a read error may be responsible. V gene TRBV18 combines with J gene TRBJ1-6, with D possibly TRBD1 on 6 matching bases. Germline V CDR1 and CDR2: KGHSH, LQKENI. CDR3 length: 16 amino acids. The CDR3 spells CASSPPGGRNNSPLHF. The CDR3 region has the DNA TGTGCCAGTTCACCACCGGGGGGGCGAAATAATTCACCCCTCCACTTT.

Note on this clonotype: A junction boundary mismatches the germline segment, possibly from a read error. This chain links TRBV5-1 with TRBJ1-1, with D unclear. Per the germline V gene, CDR1 is SGHRS and CDR2 is YFSETQ. This CDR3 region has 15 residues. CDR3 sequence (DNA): TGCGCCGGCAGCCCTGGTGGAGGACGGAACACTGAAGCTTTCTTT. Translating gives CAGSPGGGRNTEAFF.

In its sample, this clonotype was seen a few times. The gene calls are TRBV20-1 and TRBJ2-7, with 12 positions matching TRBD1. Germline CDR1 reads DFQATT; CDR2 reads SNEGSKA (reference sequence). With 6 bases clipped from V and 5 bases from J, the junction kept 8 bases outside the gene matches. This CDR3 contains 14 residues. The CDR3 DNA is TGCAGTGCAGAGCCGGGACAGGGGGCTGACGAGCAGTACTTC. Residues: CSAEPGQGADEQYF.

This sequence joins TRBV29-1 and TRBJ1-1, with a possible D match to TRBD1 (5 bases). The CDR3 is 15 amino acids. Germline loops: CDR1 SQVTM, CDR2 ANQGSEA. Trimming removed 1 base at V and 0 bases at J, with 12 bases between. The DNA of the CDR3 is TGCAGCGTTGAAGGGGACCGAGCATTGAACACTGAAGCTTTCTTT. As protein: CSVEGDRALNTEAFF.

The gene calls are TRBV6-5 and TRBJ1-3, with D hard to call. Trimming left V 2 bases short and J 1 base short, with 9 bases between. Per the germline V gene, CDR1 is MNHEY and CDR2 is SVGAGI. The CDR3 is made up of 15 amino acids. The CDR3 loop is CASSYAGGSGNTIYF. CDR3 nucleotide sequence: TGTGCCAGCAGTTACGCCGGAGGATCTGGAAACACCATATATTTT.

The genes are TRBV6-2 or TRBV6-3 and TRBJ2-1; 9 positions agree with TRBD2. From germline, CDR1 is MNHEY and CDR2 SVGEGT. The CDR3 contains 16 residues. The V and J ends lost 3 bases and 7 bases, in that order; junction bases with no gene match: 10. CDR3 loop: CASSYVSAGGLNEQFF. In DNA, the CDR3 is TGTGCCAGCAGTTATGTTAGCGCGGGAGGGCTGAATGAGCAGTTCTTC.

This chain links TRBV29-1 with TRBJ2-1; TRBD2 might be the D (5 bases). V lost 7 bases to trimming and J lost 9 bases, with 16 bases between them. The V gene's germline CDR1 is SQVTM and CDR2 ANQGSEA. The length of the CDR3 is 12 residues. The CDR3 DNA sequence: TGCAGCGCCGACCGGGAAGTCGGTGAGCAGTTCTTC. It is translated as CSADREVGEQFF.

The chain carries TRBV4-1 and TRBJ1-2; D remains unclear. Germline V gives CDR1 MGHRA, CDR2 YSYEKL. Trimming removed 5 bases from V and 2 bases from J, with 15 bases in between. This CDR3 is 15 amino acids long. The CDR3: CASSATSRVNYGYTF. CDR3 in DNA: TGCGCCAGCAGCGCCACTAGTAGGGTGAACTATGGCTACACCTTC.